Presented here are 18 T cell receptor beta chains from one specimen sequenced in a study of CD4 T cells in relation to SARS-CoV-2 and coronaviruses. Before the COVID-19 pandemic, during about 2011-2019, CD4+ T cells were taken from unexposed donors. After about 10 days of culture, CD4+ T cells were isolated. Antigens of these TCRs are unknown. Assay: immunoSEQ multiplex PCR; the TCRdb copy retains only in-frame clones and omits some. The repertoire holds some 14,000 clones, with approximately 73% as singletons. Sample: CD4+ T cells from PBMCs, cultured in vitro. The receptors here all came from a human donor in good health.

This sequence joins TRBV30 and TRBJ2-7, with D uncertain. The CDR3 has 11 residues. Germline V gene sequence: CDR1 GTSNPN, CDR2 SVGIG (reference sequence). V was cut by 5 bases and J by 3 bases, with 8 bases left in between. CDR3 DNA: TGTGCCTGGGCCCTCGACTACGAGCAGTACTTC. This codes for CAWALDYEQYF.

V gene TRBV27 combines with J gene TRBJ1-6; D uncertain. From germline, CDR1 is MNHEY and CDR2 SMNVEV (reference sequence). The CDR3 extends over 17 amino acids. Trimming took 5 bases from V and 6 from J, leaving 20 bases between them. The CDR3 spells CASSPPKRRGGNSPLHF. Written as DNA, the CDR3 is TGTGCCAGCAGTCCCCCCAAACGCAGAGGCGGTAATTCACCCCTCCACTTT.

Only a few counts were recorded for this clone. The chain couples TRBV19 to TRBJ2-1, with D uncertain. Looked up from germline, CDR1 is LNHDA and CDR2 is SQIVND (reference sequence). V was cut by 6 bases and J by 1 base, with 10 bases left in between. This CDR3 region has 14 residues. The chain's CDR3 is CASSRQVSYNEQFF. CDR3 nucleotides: TGTGCCAGTAGCCGACAAGTATCCTACAATGAGCAGTTCTTC.

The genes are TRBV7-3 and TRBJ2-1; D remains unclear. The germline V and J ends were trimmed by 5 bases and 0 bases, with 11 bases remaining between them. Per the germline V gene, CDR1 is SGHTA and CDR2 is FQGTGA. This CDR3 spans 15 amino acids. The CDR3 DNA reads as TGTGCCAGCAGCCAAGCACATTCCTCCTACAATGAGCAGTTCTTC. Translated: CASSQAHSSYNEQFF.

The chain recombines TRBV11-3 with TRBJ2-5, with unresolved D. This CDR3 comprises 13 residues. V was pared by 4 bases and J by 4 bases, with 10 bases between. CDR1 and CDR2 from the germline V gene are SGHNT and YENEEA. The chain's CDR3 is CASSSGPRETQYF. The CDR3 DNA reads TGTGCCAGCAGCTCAGGACCCCGAGAGACCCAGTACTTC.

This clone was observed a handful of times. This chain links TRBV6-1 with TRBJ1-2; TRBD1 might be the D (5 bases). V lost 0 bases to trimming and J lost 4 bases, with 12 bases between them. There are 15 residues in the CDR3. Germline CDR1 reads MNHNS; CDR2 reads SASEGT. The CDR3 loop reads CASSEAQAGGYGYTF. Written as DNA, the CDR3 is TGTGCCAGCAGTGAAGCACAGGCCGGGGGCTATGGCTACACCTTC.

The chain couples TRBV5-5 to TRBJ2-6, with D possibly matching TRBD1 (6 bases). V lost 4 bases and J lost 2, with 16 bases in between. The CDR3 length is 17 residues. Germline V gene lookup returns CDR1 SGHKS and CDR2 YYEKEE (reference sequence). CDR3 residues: CASSTDLTGTGANVLTF. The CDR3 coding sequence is TGTGCCAGCAGCACCGACCTCACAGGGACTGGGGCCAACGTCCTGACTTTC.

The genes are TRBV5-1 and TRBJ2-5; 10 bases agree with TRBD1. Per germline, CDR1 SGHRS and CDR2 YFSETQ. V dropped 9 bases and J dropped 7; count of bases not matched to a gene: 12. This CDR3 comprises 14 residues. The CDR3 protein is CATAPGQGTGTQYF. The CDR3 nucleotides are TGCGCCACCGCGCCGGGACAGGGGACGGGGACCCAGTACTTC.

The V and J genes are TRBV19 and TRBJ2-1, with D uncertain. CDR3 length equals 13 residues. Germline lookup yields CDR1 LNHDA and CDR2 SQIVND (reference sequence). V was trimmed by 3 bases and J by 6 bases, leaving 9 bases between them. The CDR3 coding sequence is TGTGCCAGTAGTATTAGTAGGGCCAATGAGCAGTTCTTC. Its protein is CASSISRANEQFF. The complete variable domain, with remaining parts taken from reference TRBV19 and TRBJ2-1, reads DGGITQSPKYLFRKEGQNVTLSCEQNLNHDAMYWYRQDPGQGLRLIYYSQIVNDFQKGDIAEGYSVSREKKESFPLTVTSAQKNPTAFYLCASSISRANEQFFGPGTRLTVL.

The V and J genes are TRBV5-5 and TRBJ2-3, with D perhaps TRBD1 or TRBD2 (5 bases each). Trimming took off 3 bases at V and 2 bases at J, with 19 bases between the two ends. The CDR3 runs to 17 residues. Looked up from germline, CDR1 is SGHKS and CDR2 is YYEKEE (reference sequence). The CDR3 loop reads CASSSRLGVGNTDTQYF. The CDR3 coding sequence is TGTGCCAGCAGCTCCCGACTGGGGGTCGGAAACACAGATACGCAGTATTTT.

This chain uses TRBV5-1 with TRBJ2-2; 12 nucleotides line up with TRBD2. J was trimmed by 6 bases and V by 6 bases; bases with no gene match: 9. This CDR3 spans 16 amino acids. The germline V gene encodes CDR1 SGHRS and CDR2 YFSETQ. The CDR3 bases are TGCGCCAGCACACTAGCGGGAGGTGCAAGCGCCGGGGAGCTGTTTTTT. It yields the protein CASTLAGGASAGELFF. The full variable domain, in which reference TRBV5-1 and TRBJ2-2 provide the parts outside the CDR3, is KAGVTQTPRYLIKTRGQQVTLSCSPISGHRSVSWYQQTPGQGLQFLFEYFSETQRNKGNFPGRFSGRQFSNSRSEMNVSTLELGDSALYLCASTLAGGASAGELFFGEGSRLTVL.

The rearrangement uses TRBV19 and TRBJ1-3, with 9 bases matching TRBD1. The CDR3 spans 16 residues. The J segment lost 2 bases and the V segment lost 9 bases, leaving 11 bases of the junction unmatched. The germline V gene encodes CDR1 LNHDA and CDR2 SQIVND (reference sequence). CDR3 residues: CASRQGTGSPGNTIYF. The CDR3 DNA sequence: TGTGCCAGCCGCCAAGGGACAGGGTCCCCTGGAAACACCATATATTTT.

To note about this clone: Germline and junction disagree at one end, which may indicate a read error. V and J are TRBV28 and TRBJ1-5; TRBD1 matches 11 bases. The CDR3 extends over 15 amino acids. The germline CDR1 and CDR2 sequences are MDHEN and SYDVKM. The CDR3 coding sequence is TGTGCCAGCAGCCTACGGACAGGGGGCAACCAGCCCCAGCATTTT. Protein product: CASSLRTGGNQPQHF. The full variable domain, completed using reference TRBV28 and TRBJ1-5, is DVKVTQSSRYLVKRTGEKVFLECVQDMDHENMFWYRQDPGLGLRLIYFSYDVKMKEKGDIPEGYSVSREKKERFSLILESASTNQTSMYLCASSLRTGGNQPQHFGDGTRLSIL.

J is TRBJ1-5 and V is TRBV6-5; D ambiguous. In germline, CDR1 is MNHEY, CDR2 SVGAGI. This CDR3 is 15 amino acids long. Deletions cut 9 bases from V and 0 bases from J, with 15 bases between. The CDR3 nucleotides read TGTGCCAGTACTGCAACACCAAATAGCAATCAGCCCCAGCATTTT. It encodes CASTATPNSNQPQHF.

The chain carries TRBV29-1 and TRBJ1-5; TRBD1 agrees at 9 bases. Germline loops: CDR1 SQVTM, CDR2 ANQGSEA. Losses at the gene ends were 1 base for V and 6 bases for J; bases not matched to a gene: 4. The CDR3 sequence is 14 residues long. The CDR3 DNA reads TGCAGCGTTGAAGGGACAGGGGTGGGTCAGCCCCAGCATTTT. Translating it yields CSVEGTGVGQPQHF. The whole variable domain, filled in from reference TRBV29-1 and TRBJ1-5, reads SAVISQKPSRDICQRGTSLTIQCQVDSQVTMMFWYRQQPGQSLTLIATANQGSEATYESGFVIDKFPISRPNLTFSTLTVSNMSPEDSSIYLCSVEGTGVGQPQHFGDGTRLSIL.

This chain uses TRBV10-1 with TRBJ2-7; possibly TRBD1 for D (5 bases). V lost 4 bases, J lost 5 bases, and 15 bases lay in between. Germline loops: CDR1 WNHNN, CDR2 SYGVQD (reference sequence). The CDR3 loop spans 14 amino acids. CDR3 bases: TGCGCCAGCAGTGGGGGCGCGATCAGAAACGAGCAGTACTTC. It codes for CASSGGAIRNEQYF.

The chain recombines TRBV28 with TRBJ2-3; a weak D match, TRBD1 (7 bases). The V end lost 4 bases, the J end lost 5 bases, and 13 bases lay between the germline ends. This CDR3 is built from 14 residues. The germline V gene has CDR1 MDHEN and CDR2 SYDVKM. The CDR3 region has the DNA TGTGCCAGCAGTTCCCTGCAGGGGGGAGATACGCAGTATTTT. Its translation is CASSSLQGGDTQYF.

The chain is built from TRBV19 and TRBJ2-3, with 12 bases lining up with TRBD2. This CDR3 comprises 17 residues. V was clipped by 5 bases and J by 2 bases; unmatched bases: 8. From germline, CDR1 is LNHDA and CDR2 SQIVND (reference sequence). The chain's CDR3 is CASSLLGLAGFTDTQYF. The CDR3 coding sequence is TGTGCCAGTAGTCTACTCGGACTAGCGGGGTTCACAGATACGCAGTATTTT.